This TCR beta chain emerged from a study of CD8+CD57+ T cells in acquired aplastic anemia. The patients chosen for sequencing had shown expansion of CD8+CD57+ cells (detected by flow cytometry). This CDR3 is 15 amino acids long. Trimming shortened V by 5 bases and J by 6 bases, and 17 bases separated the two germline ends. Germline V gene lookup returns CDR1 KGHSH and CDR2 LQKENI. The study profiled TCR beta VDJ and CDR3 using genomic DNA as template. TCRdb itself ran the reads through MiXCR, one entry per CDR3 protein. The sample lists 310,000 or so distinct CDR3 sequences; 45% to 65% were seen once. This clonotype has a handful of counts.

This clonotype originated in a human donor with aplastic anemia. Material: sorted CD4+, CD8+, or CD8+CD57+ T cells (not recorded which) from PBMCs. This chain links TRBV18 with TRBJ2-1; D gene unclear. The CDR3 nucleotides read TGTGCCAGCTCAGACCCAGGCTCAAGGGTCAATGAGCAGTTCTTC. As protein: CASSDPGSRVNEQFF.